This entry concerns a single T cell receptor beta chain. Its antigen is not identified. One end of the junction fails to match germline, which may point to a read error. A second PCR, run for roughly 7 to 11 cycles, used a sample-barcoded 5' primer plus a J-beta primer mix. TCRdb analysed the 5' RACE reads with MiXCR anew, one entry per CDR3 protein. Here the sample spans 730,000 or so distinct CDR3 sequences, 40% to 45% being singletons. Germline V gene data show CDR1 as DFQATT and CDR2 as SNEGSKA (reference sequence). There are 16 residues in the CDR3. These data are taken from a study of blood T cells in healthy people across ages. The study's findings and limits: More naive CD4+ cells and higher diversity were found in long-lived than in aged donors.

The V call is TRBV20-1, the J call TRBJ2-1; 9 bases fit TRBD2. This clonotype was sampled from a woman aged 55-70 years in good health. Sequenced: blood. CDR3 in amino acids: CSARALAGSSYNEQFF. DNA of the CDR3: TGCAGTGCTAGGGCACTAGCGGGCAGCTCCTACAACGAGCAGTTCTTC.